Given below is one T cell receptor beta chain in context. Its antigen remains unknown. This sample was taken from a study of T cell responses to AZD1222 COVID-19 vaccine. The analysis combined second doses at about 4 or about 12 weeks. Whole-study findings and limits: Of the AZD1222 recipients, only 5 or 6 were seropositive at baseline.

Profiling relied on immunoSEQ multiplex PCR, and the TCRdb table lists in-frame clones only, not all of them. This repertoire shows approximately 82,000 clones, 92% found once; its top ten account for around 3.2%. V was trimmed by 3 bases and J by 2 bases, leaving 16 bases between them. This CDR3 spans 16 amino acids. Germline V lookup: CDR1 LNHDA, CDR2 SQIVND (reference sequence). The chain employs TRBV19 and TRBJ1-2; weak D call: TRBD1 (6 bases). The sample here was peripheral blood, taken 28 days after the second AZD1222 dose. The sequence came from an adult who received the AZD1222 COVID-19 vaccine. CDR3 amino acids: CASSMGRQALNYGYTF. The CDR3 nucleotides read TGTGCCAGTAGTATGGGGAGACAGGCCCTCAACTATGGCTACACCTTC.